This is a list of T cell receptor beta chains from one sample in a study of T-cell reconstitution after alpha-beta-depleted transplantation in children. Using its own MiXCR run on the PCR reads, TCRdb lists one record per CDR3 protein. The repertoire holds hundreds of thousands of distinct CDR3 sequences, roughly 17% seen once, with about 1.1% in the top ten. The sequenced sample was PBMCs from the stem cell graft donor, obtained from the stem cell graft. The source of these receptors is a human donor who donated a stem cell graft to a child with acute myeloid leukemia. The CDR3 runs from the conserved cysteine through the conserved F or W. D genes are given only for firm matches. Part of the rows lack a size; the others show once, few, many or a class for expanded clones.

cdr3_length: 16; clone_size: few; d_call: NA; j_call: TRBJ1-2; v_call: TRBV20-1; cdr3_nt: TGCAGTGCCCCCCCGGGGGGCGGATACCATAACTATGGCTACACCTTC; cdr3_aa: CSAPPGGGYHNYGYTF
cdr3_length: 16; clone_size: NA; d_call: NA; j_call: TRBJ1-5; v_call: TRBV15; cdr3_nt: TGTGCCACCAGCAGAGAAGGCCCCGCAGGGTTTCAGCCCCAGCATTTT; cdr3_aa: CATSREGPAGFQPQHF
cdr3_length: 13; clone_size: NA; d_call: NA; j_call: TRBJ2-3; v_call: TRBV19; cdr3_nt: TGTGCCAGTAGTGCTTCCGTCACAGATACGCAGTATTTT; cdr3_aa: CASSASVTDTQYF
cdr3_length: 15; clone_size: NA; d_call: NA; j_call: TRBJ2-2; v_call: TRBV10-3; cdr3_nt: TGTGCCATCAAGTCTGAGGGAAGAAGGACCGGGGAGCTGTTTTTT; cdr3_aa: CAIKSEGRRTGELFF
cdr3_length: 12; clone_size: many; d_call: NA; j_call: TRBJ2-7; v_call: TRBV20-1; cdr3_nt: TGCAGTGCTAGAGGGGGGACCTACGAGCAGTACTTC; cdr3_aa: CSARGGTYEQYF
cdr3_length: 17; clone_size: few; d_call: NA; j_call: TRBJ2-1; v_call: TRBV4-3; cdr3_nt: TGCGCCAGCAGCCAAGATCCGTCCGGGGGCACCTACAATGAGCAGTTCTTC; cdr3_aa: CASSQDPSGGTYNEQFF
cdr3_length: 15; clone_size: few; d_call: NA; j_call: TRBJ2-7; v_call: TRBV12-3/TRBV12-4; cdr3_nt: TGTGCCAGCAGTTTATCAGGGGTCGGGGGCTACGAGCAGTACTTC; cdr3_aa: CASSLSGVGGYEQYF
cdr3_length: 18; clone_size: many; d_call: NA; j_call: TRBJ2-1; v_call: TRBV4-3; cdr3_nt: TGCGCCAGCAGCCAAGATCTCGGTAGCTGGAGCTCCTACAATGAGCAGTTCTTC; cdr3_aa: CASSQDLGSWSSYNEQFF
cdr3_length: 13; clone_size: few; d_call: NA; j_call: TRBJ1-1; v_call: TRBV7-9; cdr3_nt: TGTGCCAGCACCAATGGTCCGAACACTGAAGCTTTCTTT; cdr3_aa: CASTNGPNTEAFF
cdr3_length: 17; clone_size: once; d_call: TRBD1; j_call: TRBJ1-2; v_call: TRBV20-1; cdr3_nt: TGCAGTGCTAGAGGAAGTATCGGACAGGCCCCAGGATATGGCTACACCTTC; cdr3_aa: CSARGSIGQAPGYGYTF
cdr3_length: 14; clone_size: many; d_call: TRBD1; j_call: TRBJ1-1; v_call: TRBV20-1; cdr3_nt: TGCAGTGCTATACAGGGGACAGCGAACACTGAAGCTTTCTTT; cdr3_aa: CSAIQGTANTEAFF
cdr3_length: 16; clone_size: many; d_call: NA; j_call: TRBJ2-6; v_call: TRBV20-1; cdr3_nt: TGCAGTGCTAGAGTAGGTACAGCCTCTGGGGCCAACGTCCTGACTTTC; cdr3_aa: CSARVGTASGANVLTF
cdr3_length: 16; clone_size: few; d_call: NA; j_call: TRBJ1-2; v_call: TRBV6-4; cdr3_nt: TGTGCCAGCAGTGACTCGAATGCGGGATCCGACTATGGCTACACCTTC; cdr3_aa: CASSDSNAGSDYGYTF
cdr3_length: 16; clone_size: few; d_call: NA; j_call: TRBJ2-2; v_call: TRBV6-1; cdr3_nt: TGTGCCAGCAGGCCCCCCGGGACGGGATTCGACGGGGAGCTGTTTTTT; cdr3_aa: CASRPPGTGFDGELFF
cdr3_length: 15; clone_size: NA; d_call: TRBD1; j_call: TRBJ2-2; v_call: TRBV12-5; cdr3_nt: TGTGCTAGTGGTTTAACAGGGGATTATGGCGGGGAGCTGTTTTTT; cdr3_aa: CASGLTGDYGGELFF
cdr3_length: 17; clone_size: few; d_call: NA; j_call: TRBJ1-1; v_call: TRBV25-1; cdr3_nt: TGTGCCAGCAGTGCCTACGGCTCCGGGGTGGGGGACACTGAAGCTTTCTTT; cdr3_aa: CASSAYGSGVGDTEAFF
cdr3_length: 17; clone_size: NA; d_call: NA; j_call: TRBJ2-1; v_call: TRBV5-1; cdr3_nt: TGCGCCAGCAGCTTAAGGAGTGGGGGGCGGGCATACAATGAGCAGTTCTTC; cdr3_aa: CASSLRSGGRAYNEQFF
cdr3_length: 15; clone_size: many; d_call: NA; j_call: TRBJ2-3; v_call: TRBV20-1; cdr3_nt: TGCAGTGCTCCTCCCTCCGGGACTTTCTTTGGTACGCAGTATTTT; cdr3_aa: CSAPPSGTFFGTQYF
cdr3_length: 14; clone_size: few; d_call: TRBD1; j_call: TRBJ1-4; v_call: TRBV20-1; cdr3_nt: TGCAGTGCTAGATGGCAGGGGGGGGATGGAAAACTGTTTTTT; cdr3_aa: CSARWQGGDGKLFF
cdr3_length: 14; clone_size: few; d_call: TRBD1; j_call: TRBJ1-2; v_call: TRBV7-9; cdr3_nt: TGTGCCAGCAGCCGTCCGGGACAGGGGCATGGCTACACCTTC; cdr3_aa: CASSRPGQGHGYTF
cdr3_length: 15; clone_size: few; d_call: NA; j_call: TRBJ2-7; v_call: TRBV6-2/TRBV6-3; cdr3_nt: TGTGCCAGCAGTTCGGACAGTCTAAAGGCCTACGAGCAGTACTTC; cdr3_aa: CASSSDSLKAYEQYF
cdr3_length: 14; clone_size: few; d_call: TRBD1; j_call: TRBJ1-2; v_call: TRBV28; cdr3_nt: TGTGCCAGCAGTTGGGGACAGGGCGGCTATGGCTACACCTTC; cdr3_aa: CASSWGQGGYGYTF
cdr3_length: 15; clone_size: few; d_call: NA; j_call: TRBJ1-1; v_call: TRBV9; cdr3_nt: TGTGCCAGCAGCGTAGGATGGGGTCCTGGGGCTGAAGCTTTCTTT; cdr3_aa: CASSVGWGPGAEAFF
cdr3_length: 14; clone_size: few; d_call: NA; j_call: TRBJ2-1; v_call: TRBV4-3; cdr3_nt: TGCGCCAGCAGCCAAGAAGCGCCCGGGAATGAGCAGTTCTTC; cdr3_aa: CASSQEAPGNEQFF
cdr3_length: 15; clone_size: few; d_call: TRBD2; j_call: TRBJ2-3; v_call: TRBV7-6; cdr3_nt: TGTGCCAGCAGCCGCGTTAGCGGGTCATGGGATACGCAGTATTTT; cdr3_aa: CASSRVSGSWDTQYF
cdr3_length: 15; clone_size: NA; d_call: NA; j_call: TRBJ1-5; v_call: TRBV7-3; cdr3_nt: TGTGCCAGCAGCCCCGACGGGTCTTCCAATCAGCCCCAGCATTTT; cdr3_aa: CASSPDGSSNQPQHF
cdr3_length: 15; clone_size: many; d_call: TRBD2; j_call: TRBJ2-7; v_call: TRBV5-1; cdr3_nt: TGCGCCAGCAGCTACGGGAGGGGCGCAAACTACGAGCAGTACTTC; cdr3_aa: CASSYGRGANYEQYF
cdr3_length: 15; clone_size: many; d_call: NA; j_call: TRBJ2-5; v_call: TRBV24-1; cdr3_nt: TGTGCCACCAGTGATCCCGTAGGAGGAAAAGAGACCCAGTACTTC; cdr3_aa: CATSDPVGGKETQYF
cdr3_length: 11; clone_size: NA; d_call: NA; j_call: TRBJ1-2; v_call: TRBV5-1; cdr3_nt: TGCGCCACCCGGGGCGAATATGGCTACACCTTC; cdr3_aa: CATRGEYGYTF
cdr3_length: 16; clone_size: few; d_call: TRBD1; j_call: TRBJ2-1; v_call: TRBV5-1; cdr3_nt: TGCGCCAGCAGCCCGGTCGGGGGGACAGGGGATGATGAGCAGTTCTTC; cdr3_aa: CASSPVGGTGDDEQFF
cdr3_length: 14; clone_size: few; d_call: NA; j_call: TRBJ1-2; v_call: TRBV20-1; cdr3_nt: TGCAGTGCTAGAAACGGGACCAGGGGTTATGGCTACACCTTC; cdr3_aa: CSARNGTRGYGYTF
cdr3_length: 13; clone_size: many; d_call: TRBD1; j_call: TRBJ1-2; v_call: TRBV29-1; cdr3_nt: TGCAGCGTTGAAGGGACAGGGTGGGGCGGCTACACCTTC; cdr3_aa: CSVEGTGWGGYTF
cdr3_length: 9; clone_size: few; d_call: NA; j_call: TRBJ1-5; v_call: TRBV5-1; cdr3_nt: TGCGCCAGCCCCCGGGCCCAGCATTTT; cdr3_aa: CASPRAQHF
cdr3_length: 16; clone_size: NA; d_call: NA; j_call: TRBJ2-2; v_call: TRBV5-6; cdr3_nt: TGTGCCAGCAGCCTCCCTCTACAGGGAATGTCCGGGGAGCTGTTTTTT; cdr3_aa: CASSLPLQGMSGELFF
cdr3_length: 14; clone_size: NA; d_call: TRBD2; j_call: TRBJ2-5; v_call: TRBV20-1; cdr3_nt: TGCAGTGCTAGGAAAGCGGGGAGAAAAGAGACCCAGTACTTC; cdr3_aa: CSARKAGRKETQYF
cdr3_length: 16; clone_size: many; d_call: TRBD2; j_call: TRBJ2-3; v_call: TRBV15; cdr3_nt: TGTGCCACCAGCAGAACGACTAGCGGGAGCACAGATACGCAGTATTTT; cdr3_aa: CATSRTTSGSTDTQYF
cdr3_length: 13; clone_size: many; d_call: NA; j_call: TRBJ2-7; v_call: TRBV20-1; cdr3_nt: TGCAGTGCAAGGACAGTAGCCTCCTACGAGCAGTACTTC; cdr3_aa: CSARTVASYEQYF
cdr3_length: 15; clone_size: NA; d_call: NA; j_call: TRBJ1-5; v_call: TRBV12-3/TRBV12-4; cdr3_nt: TGTGCCAGCAGTTTACGGGGGATGGGCAATCAGCCCCAGCATTTT; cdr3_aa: CASSLRGMGNQPQHF
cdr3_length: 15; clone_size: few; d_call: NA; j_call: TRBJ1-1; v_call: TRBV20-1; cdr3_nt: TGCAGTGCTAGGCCCGCCCCGGGTAAAGGCACTGAAGCTTTCTTT; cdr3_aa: CSARPAPGKGTEAFF
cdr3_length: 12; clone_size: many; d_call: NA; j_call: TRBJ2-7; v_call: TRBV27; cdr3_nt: TGTGCCAGCAGTCCACATCCGGGGCCGCAGTACTTC; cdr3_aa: CASSPHPGPQYF
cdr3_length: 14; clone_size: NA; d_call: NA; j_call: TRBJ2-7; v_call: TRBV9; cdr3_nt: TGTGCCAGCAGCGAGCAGGGGGGCTCCTACGAGCAGTACTTC; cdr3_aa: CASSEQGGSYEQYF
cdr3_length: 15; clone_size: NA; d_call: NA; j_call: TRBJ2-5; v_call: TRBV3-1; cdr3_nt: TGTGCCAGCAGCCCGACCGGGAGTACGGGAGAGACCCAGTACTTC; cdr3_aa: CASSPTGSTGETQYF
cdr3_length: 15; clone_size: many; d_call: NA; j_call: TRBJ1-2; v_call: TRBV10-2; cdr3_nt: TGCGCCAGCAGTGATGGTGCGGACCTCTACTATGGCTACACCTTC; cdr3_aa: CASSDGADLYYGYTF
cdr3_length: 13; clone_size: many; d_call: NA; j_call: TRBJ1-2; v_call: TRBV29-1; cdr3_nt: TGCAGCGGAGGGGGAGAGGTACGGGGTGGCTACACCTTC; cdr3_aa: CSGGGEVRGGYTF
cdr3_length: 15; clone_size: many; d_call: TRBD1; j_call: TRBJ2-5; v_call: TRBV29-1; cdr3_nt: TGCAGCGTCGACAGGGACAGGGGGCGTGTTGAGACCCAGTACTTC; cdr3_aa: CSVDRDRGRVETQYF
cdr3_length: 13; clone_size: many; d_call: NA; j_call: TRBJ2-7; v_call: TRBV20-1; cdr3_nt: TGCAGTGCTACTATAGAGGTGGGGGACGAGCAGTACTTC; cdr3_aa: CSATIEVGDEQYF